This is a list of T cell receptor beta chains from one sample in a study of post-analysis software for immune sequencing data. TCRdb called the PCR reads again in MiXCR, with one record for every CDR3 protein. The data show roughly 180,000 distinct CDR3 sequences, 25% to 35% seen once. Sequenced input: blood. The receptors shown here come from a girl between 10 and 17 years old with multiple sclerosis. The CDR3 runs from the conserved cysteine through the conserved F or W. A D gene is named only where the DNA matches it firmly. Only part of the rows carry a size: once, few, many, or a class if the clone is expanded.

d_gene: .; abundance: .; j_gene: TRBJ1-1; v_gene: TRBV24-1; CDR3nt: TGTGCCACTAAGACAATCACTGAAGCTTTCTTT; CDR3aa: CATKTITEAFF
d_gene: .; abundance: many; j_gene: TRBJ1-1; v_gene: TRBV11-2; CDR3nt: TGTGCCAGCAGCTTAGGTCCACATGAAGCTTTCTTT; CDR3aa: CASSLGPHEAFF
d_gene: TRBD2; abundance: .; j_gene: TRBJ2-5; v_gene: TRBV20-1; CDR3nt: TGCAGTGGGGGGCCTAGCGGGGGGCTTCAAGAGACCCAGTACTTC; CDR3aa: CSGGPSGGLQETQYF
d_gene: .; abundance: .; j_gene: TRBJ2-5; v_gene: TRBV5-1; CDR3nt: TGCGCCAGCAGCTTGGTGGTGAGATTGACCCAGTACTTC; CDR3aa: CASSLVVRLTQYF
d_gene: .; abundance: .; j_gene: TRBJ1-1; v_gene: TRBV27; CDR3nt: TGTGCCAGCAGCCCTAAGGGGTGGGGGAACACTGAAGCTTTCTTT; CDR3aa: CASSPKGWGNTEAFF
d_gene: .; abundance: many; j_gene: TRBJ1-2; v_gene: TRBV5-6; CDR3nt: TGTGCCAGCAGTTCGTCATATGGCTACACCTTC; CDR3aa: CASSSSYGYTF
d_gene: .; abundance: many; j_gene: TRBJ2-7; v_gene: TRBV20-1; CDR3nt: TGCAGTGCTAGGGGGATCGAATACGAGCAGTACTTC; CDR3aa: CSARGIEYEQYF
d_gene: .; abundance: many; j_gene: TRBJ2-5; v_gene: TRBV5-6; CDR3nt: TGTGCCAGCAGCTTGGAGGAGACCGTGGAGACCCAGTACTTC; CDR3aa: CASSLEETVETQYF
d_gene: TRBD1; abundance: many; j_gene: TRBJ1-2; v_gene: TRBV20-1; CDR3nt: TGCAGTGCTAAGACAGGGGTTGGCTACACCTTC; CDR3aa: CSAKTGVGYTF
d_gene: TRBD2; abundance: .; j_gene: TRBJ2-7; v_gene: TRBV4-1; CDR3nt: TGCGCCAGCGGCCAATTTGGACTAGCGAGCTTCTACGAGCAGTACTTC; CDR3aa: CASGQFGLASFYEQYF
d_gene: .; abundance: .; j_gene: TRBJ1-1; v_gene: TRBV12-3/TRBV12-4; CDR3nt: TGTGCCAGCAGTCCCAACGGGAGGGATGAAGCTTTCTTT; CDR3aa: CASSPNGRDEAFF
d_gene: TRBD1; abundance: many; j_gene: TRBJ1-6; v_gene: TRBV4-1; CDR3nt: TGCGCCAGCAGCCAAGAGGTACAGGGGGCAACCTATAATTCACCCCTCCACTTT; CDR3aa: CASSQEVQGATYNSPLHF
d_gene: .; abundance: .; j_gene: TRBJ1-1; v_gene: TRBV12-3/TRBV12-4; CDR3nt: TGTGCCAGCAGTCTAACGACAGGATACACTGAAGCTTTCTTT; CDR3aa: CASSLTTGYTEAFF
d_gene: .; abundance: few; j_gene: TRBJ1-1; v_gene: TRBV29-1; CDR3nt: TGCAGCGTTGAAGATGGCAGGGACCGAGCTTTCTTT; CDR3aa: CSVEDGRDRAFF
d_gene: .; abundance: .; j_gene: TRBJ1-5; v_gene: TRBV20-1; CDR3nt: TGCAGTGCCCGGGGGGGAGCGGACAATCAGCCCCAGCATTTT; CDR3aa: CSARGGADNQPQHF
d_gene: .; abundance: .; j_gene: TRBJ1-1; v_gene: TRBV7-6; CDR3nt: TGTGCCAGCAGCCAAATTGGGAACACTGAAGCTTTCTTT; CDR3aa: CASSQIGNTEAFF
d_gene: .; abundance: few; j_gene: TRBJ1-2; v_gene: TRBV20-1; CDR3nt: TGCAGTGCTAGAGCTGTGGACAGATCTGGCTACACCTTC; CDR3aa: CSARAVDRSGYTF
d_gene: .; abundance: few; j_gene: TRBJ1-5; v_gene: TRBV2; CDR3nt: TGTGCCAGCAGGGACTCGGGGGGGAATCAGCCCCAGCATTTT; CDR3aa: CASRDSGGNQPQHF
d_gene: .; abundance: few; j_gene: TRBJ2-6; v_gene: TRBV5-6; CDR3nt: TGTGCCAGCAGCCGGCGGATGGCTGGGGCCAACGTCCTGACTTTC; CDR3aa: CASSRRMAGANVLTF
d_gene: .; abundance: few; j_gene: TRBJ2-5; v_gene: TRBV12-3/TRBV12-4; CDR3nt: TGTGCCAGCATCCTACCTGAGGGGCAGGGTGAAAGGGAGACCCAGTACTTC; CDR3aa: CASILPEGQGERETQYF
d_gene: .; abundance: many; j_gene: TRBJ2-1; v_gene: TRBV27; CDR3nt: TGTGCCAGCCGACAGGGCGGGAACTACAATGAGCAGTTCTTC; CDR3aa: CASRQGGNYNEQFF
d_gene: .; abundance: .; j_gene: TRBJ1-6; v_gene: TRBV7-2; CDR3nt: TGTGCCAGCAGCTTAGGGGGGCCTGCCACTTCACCCCTCCACTTT; CDR3aa: CASSLGGPATSPLHF
d_gene: .; abundance: once; j_gene: TRBJ2-3; v_gene: TRBV20-1; CDR3nt: TGCAGTGCTAGCACCTCAACGTCCGGAGGGCCGAAAGATACGCAGTATTTT; CDR3aa: CSASTSTSGGPKDTQYF
d_gene: TRBD2; abundance: few; j_gene: TRBJ2-5; v_gene: TRBV3-1; CDR3nt: TGTGCCAGCAGCCAAGATTCCAGCGCAGCGGGACAAGAGACCCAGTACTTC; CDR3aa: CASSQDSSAAGQETQYF
d_gene: TRBD2; abundance: many; j_gene: TRBJ2-1; v_gene: TRBV28; CDR3nt: TGTGCCAGCAGCCACCGGGACCGACTAGCGGGATCCAATGAGCAGTTCTTC; CDR3aa: CASSHRDRLAGSNEQFF
d_gene: TRBD1; abundance: .; j_gene: TRBJ1-4; v_gene: TRBV7-2; CDR3nt: TGTGCCAGCAGCTTATCCGGACAGGGGAGTGAAAAACTGTTTTTT; CDR3aa: CASSLSGQGSEKLFF
d_gene: .; abundance: many; j_gene: TRBJ2-4; v_gene: TRBV7-8; CDR3nt: TGTGCCAGCAGCTTATCCCAGGGCGAAAACATTCAGTACTTC; CDR3aa: CASSLSQGENIQYF
d_gene: .; abundance: many; j_gene: TRBJ2-5; v_gene: TRBV12-5; CDR3nt: TGTGCTAGTGGTTTGGTAGACGGCGGGACCCAGTACTTC; CDR3aa: CASGLVDGGTQYF
d_gene: .; abundance: .; j_gene: TRBJ1-1; v_gene: TRBV27; CDR3nt: TGTGCCAGCAGGTCGGCCTGGGTAGACAGTGAAGCTTTCTTT; CDR3aa: CASRSAWVDSEAFF
d_gene: TRBD2; abundance: many; j_gene: TRBJ2-1; v_gene: TRBV18; CDR3nt: TGTGCCAGCTCACCTCTGGGCCGTGCGGGAGGGTTCTACAATGAGCAGTTCTTC; CDR3aa: CASSPLGRAGGFYNEQFF
d_gene: TRBD2; abundance: few; j_gene: TRBJ2-1; v_gene: TRBV6-1; CDR3nt: TGTGCCAGCACCCCGCAGCGGGGGACGAGAGAGCAGTTCTTC; CDR3aa: CASTPQRGTREQFF
d_gene: TRBD1; abundance: .; j_gene: TRBJ1-1; v_gene: TRBV20-1; CDR3nt: TGCAGTGCTAGATTGACAGGGGGCGGGGGGAACACTGAAGCTTTCTTT; CDR3aa: CSARLTGGGGNTEAFF
d_gene: TRBD2; abundance: .; j_gene: TRBJ2-5; v_gene: TRBV5-1; CDR3nt: TGCGCCAGCAGCTTGGAGGCATTCGCGGGAGGGCCCGTGGAGACCCAGTACTTC; CDR3aa: CASSLEAFAGGPVETQYF
d_gene: TRBD1; abundance: many; j_gene: TRBJ2-1; v_gene: TRBV10-3; CDR3nt: TGTGCCATAAGAGGGACAGGGAGGGACAATGAGCAGTTCTTC; CDR3aa: CAIRGTGRDNEQFF
d_gene: TRBD1; abundance: few; j_gene: TRBJ1-2; v_gene: TRBV3-1; CDR3nt: TGTGCCAGCAGCCAAAGGACAGGGGCCAATAACTATGGCTACACCTTC; CDR3aa: CASSQRTGANNYGYTF
d_gene: .; abundance: .; j_gene: TRBJ2-1; v_gene: TRBV2; CDR3nt: TGTACCAGCAGTGAAGGCGGAACCTCTTACAATGAGCAGTTCTTC; CDR3aa: CTSSEGGTSYNEQFF
d_gene: .; abundance: many; j_gene: TRBJ2-4; v_gene: TRBV4-2; CDR3nt: TGTGCCAGCAGCCAAGAGGGTGTTATTTTTACAGCCAAAAACATTCAGTACTTC; CDR3aa: CASSQEGVIFTAKNIQYF
d_gene: TRBD2; abundance: few; j_gene: TRBJ2-3; v_gene: TRBV5-1; CDR3nt: TGCGCCAGCAGGATAGCGGGGCTGATTAGCACAGATGCGCAGTATTTT; CDR3aa: CASRIAGLISTDAQYF
d_gene: .; abundance: .; j_gene: TRBJ1-2; v_gene: TRBV24-1; CDR3nt: TGTGCCACCAGTGACCGGGATTACTATGGCTACACCTTC; CDR3aa: CATSDRDYYGYTF
d_gene: .; abundance: .; j_gene: TRBJ1-1; v_gene: TRBV28; CDR3nt: TGTGCCAGCAGTTTACCCGAGGGGGTTTTAACTGAAGCTTTCTTT; CDR3aa: CASSLPEGVLTEAFF
d_gene: TRBD2; abundance: many; j_gene: TRBJ2-7; v_gene: TRBV6-6; CDR3nt: TGTGCCAGCGGCCTGACTAGCGGGAGATACGAGCAGTACTTC; CDR3aa: CASGLTSGRYEQYF
d_gene: .; abundance: few; j_gene: TRBJ1-1; v_gene: TRBV29-1; CDR3nt: TGCAGCGTCCGCCGGTGGGACACTGAAGCTTTCTTT; CDR3aa: CSVRRWDTEAFF
d_gene: TRBD1; abundance: once; j_gene: TRBJ2-7; v_gene: TRBV7-2; CDR3nt: TGTGCCAGCAGCCTCATGGACAGGGGGGACGAGCAGTACTTC; CDR3aa: CASSLMDRGDEQYF
d_gene: TRBD2; abundance: many; j_gene: TRBJ2-5; v_gene: TRBV5-1; CDR3nt: TGCGCCAGCAGCTTGGCCGAGGTGCTAGCGGCCGAGACCCAGTACTTC; CDR3aa: CASSLAEVLAAETQYF
d_gene: .; abundance: .; j_gene: TRBJ1-5; v_gene: TRBV3-1; CDR3nt: TGTGCCAGCAGCCAAGGCGAACAGTTCAATCAGCCCCAGCATTTT; CDR3aa: CASSQGEQFNQPQHF
d_gene: .; abundance: few; j_gene: TRBJ1-5; v_gene: TRBV5-1; CDR3nt: TGCGCCAGCAGCTTGGTCCCTATGGGGAATCAGCCCCAGCATTTT; CDR3aa: CASSLVPMGNQPQHF